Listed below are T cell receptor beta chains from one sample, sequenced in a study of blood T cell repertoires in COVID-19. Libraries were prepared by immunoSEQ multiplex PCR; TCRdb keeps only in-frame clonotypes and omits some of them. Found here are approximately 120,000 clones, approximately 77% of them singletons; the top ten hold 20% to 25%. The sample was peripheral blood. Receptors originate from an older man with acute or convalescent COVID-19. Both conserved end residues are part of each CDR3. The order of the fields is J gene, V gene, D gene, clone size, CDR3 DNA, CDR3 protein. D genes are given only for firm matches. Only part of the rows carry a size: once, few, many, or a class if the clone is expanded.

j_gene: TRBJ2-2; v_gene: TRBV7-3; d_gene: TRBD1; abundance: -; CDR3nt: TGTGCCAGCAGCTTAAACCCGGACAGGGGCACCGGGGAGCTGTTTTTT; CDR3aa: CASSLNPDRGTGELFF
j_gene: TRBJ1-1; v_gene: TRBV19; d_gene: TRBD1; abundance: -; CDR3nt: TGTGCCAGTACCGGGACAGGGGTCAGAACTGAAGCTTTCTTT; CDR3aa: CASTGTGVRTEAFF
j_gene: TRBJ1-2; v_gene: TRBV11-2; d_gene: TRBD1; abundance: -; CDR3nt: TGTGCCAGCAGCCAGGGACAGGGAAACTATGGCTACACCTTC; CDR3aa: CASSQGQGNYGYTF
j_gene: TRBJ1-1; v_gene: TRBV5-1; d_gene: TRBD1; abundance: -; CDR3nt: TGCGCCAGCAGCAAGGGACAGGGTACCTACACTGAAGCTTTCTTT; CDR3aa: CASSKGQGTYTEAFF
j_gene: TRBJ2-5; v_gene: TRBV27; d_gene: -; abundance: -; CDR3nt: TGTGCCAGCAGGTGGATTCCGGGACACCGAGACCAAGAGACCCAGTACTTC; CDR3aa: CASRWIPGHRDQETQYF
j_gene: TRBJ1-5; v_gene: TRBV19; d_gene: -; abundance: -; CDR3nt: TGTGCCAGTAGTATATCAGGGGTTGATTTTTTACAGCATTTT; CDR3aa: CASSISGVDFLQHF
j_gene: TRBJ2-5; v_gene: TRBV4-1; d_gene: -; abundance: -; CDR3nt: TGCGCCAGCAGCCAAGATGACAGGTACGTCGAGACCCAGTACTTC; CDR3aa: CASSQDDRYVETQYF
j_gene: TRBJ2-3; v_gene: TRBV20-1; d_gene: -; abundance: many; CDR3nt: TGCAGTGTTAGGGTCGCGGATACGCAGTATTTT; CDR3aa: CSVRVADTQYF
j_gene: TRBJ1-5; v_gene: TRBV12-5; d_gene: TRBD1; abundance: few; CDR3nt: TGTGCTAGTGGTTTTATCGGGACAGGGATAGGTTCAGGCAATCAGCCCCAGCATTTT; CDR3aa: CASGFIGTGIGSGNQPQHF
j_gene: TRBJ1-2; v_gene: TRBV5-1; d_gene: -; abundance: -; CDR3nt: TGCGCCAGCAGTCGTCGGACAGATACTAACTATGGCTACACCTTC; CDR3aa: CASSRRTDTNYGYTF
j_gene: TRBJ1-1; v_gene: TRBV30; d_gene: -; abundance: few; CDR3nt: TGTGCCTGGAGTCCCCCGGGGAGGCATGAAGGGACTGAAGCTTTCTTT; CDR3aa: CAWSPPGRHEGTEAFF
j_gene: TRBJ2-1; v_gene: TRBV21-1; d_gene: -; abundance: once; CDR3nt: TGTGCCAGCAGCGACCCGGGACTAGCGGGCAAGATTTACAATGAGCAGTTCTTC; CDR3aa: CASSDPGLAGKIYNEQFF
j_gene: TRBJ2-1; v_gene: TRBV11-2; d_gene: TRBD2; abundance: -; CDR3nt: TGTGCCAGCAGCCCCGGGACTAGCTACAATGAGCAGTTCTTC; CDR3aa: CASSPGTSYNEQFF
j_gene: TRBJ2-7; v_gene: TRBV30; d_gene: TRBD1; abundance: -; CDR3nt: TGTGCCTGGAGTCTCGACGGGACAGGGTCGTACGAGCAGTACTTC; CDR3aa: CAWSLDGTGSYEQYF
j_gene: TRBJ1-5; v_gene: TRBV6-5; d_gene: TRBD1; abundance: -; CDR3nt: TGTGCCAGCAGCCTCACAGGGGGTGGGAATCAGCCCCAGCATTTT; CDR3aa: CASSLTGGGNQPQHF
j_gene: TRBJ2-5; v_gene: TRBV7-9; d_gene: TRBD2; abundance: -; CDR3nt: TGTGCCAGCAGCTTATACAGCGGGGGGGTCGAGACCCAGTACTTC; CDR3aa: CASSLYSGGVETQYF
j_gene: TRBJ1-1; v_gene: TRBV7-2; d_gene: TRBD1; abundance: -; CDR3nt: TGTGCCAGCAGCTTGGGGACAGTTAACACTGAAGCTTTCTTT; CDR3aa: CASSLGTVNTEAFF
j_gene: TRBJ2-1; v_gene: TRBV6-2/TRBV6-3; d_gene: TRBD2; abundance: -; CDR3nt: TGTGCCAGCAGTCATGGGACTAGCGGTAACAATGAGCAGTTCTTC; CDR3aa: CASSHGTSGNNEQFF
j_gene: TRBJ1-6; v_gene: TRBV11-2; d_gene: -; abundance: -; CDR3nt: TGTGCCAGCAGCTCCACGACAGGATTCTATAATTCACCCCTCCACTTT; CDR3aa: CASSSTTGFYNSPLHF
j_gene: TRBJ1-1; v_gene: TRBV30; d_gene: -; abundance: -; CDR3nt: TGTGCCTGGATCGTCGGGGGTCTGAACACTGAAGCTTTCTTT; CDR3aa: CAWIVGGLNTEAFF
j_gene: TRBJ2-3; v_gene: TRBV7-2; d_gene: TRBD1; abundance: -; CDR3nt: TGTGCCAGCAGCTCAGGACCCAGGGGGCGTGGGACAGATACGCAGTATTTT; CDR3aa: CASSSGPRGRGTDTQYF
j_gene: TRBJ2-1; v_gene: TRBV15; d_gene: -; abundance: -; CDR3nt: TGTGCCACCAGCAGAAGCAGGGCTAGCAATGAGCAGTTCTTC; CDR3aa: CATSRSRASNEQFF
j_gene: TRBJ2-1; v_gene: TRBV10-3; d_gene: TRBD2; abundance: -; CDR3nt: TGTGCCATCAGGGCTTCAGGGACTAGCGGGGGGGCTGAGACGTTCTTC; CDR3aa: CAIRASGTSGGAETFF
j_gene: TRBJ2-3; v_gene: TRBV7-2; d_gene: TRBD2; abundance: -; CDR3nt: TGTGCCAGCAGCCTAGGACTAGCGGGGGGTCGAGATACGCAGTATTTT; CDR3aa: CASSLGLAGGRDTQYF
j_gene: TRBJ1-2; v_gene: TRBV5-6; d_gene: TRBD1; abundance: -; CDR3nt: TGTGCCAGCAGGTCCTCCGGGACAGGGGAAGCGGATGGCTACACCTTC; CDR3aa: CASRSSGTGEADGYTF
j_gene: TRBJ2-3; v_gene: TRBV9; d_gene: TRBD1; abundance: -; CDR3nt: TGTGCCAGCAGCGTAGGGGTGACAGGGGCAGATACGCAGTATTTT; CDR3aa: CASSVGVTGADTQYF
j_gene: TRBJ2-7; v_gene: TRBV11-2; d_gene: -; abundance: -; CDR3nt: TGTGCCAGCAGCTCAACCTTCAACAGCGAGCAGTACTTC; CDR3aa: CASSSTFNSEQYF
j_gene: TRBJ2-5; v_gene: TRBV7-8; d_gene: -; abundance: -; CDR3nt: TGTGCCAGCAGCTTAGAACAGGGAATGGGGGCGTCAGAGACCCAGTACTTC; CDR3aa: CASSLEQGMGASETQYF
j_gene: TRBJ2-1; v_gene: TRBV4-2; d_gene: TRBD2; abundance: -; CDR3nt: TGTGCCAGCAGGGGAGTTGGCGGGGGGACCCAGGATGAGCAGTTCTTC; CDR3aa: CASRGVGGGTQDEQFF
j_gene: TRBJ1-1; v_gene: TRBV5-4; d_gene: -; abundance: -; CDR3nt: TGTGCCAGCAGCTTAAATAGGGGCGGCACTGAAGCTTTCTTT; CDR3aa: CASSLNRGGTEAFF
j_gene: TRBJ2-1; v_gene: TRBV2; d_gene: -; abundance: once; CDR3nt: TGTGCCAGCGTTATCGACAGAACAATGGAGCAGTTCTTC; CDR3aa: CASVIDRTMEQFF
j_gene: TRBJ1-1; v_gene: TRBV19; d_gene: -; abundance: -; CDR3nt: TGTGCCAGTAGTATAAGCGAGAACACTGAAGCTTTCTTT; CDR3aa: CASSISENTEAFF
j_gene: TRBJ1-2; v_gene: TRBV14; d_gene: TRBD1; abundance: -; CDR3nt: TGTGCCAGCAGCCCCAGACAGGGGAAGGTGGACTATGGCTACACCTTC; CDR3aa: CASSPRQGKVDYGYTF
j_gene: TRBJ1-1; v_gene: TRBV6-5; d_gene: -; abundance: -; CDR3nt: TGTGCCAGCAGAATTTCCCAAATGAACACTGAAGCTTTCTTT; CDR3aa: CASRISQMNTEAFF
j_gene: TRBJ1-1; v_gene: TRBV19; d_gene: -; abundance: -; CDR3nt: TGTGCCAGTAGTATAGCCTGGCCAGGTACTGAAGCTTTCTTT; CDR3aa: CASSIAWPGTEAFF
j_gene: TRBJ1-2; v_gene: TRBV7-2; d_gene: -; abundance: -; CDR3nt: TGTGCCAGCAGCGCAACCGGGATCTCGGAGGGTAACTATGGCTACACCTTC; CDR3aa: CASSATGISEGNYGYTF
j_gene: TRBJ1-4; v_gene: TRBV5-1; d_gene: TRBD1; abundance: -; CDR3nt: TGCGCCAGCAGCGGCGGGACAGGGACTGAAAAACTGTTTTTT; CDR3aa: CASSGGTGTEKLFF
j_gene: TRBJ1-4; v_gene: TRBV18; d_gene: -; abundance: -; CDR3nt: TGTGCCAGCTCACGCTCAGACGGTACGGGGGGTGAAAAACTGTTTTTT; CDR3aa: CASSRSDGTGGEKLFF
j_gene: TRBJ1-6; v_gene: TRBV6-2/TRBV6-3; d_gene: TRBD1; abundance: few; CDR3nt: TGTGCCAGCAGTCGGCAACAGGGGGCTGGGAATTCACCCCTCCACTTT; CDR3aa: CASSRQQGAGNSPLHF
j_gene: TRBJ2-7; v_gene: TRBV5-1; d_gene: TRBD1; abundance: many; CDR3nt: TGCGCCAGCAGCCCGGACAGGGGGCGGGAGCAGTACTTC; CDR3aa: CASSPDRGREQYF
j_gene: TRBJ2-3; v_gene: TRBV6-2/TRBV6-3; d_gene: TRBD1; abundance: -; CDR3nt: TGTGCCAGCAGTAAGACAGGGGGCACAGATACGCAGTATTTT; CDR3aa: CASSKTGGTDTQYF
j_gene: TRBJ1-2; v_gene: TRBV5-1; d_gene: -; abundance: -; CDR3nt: TGCGCCAGCAGCTTGGCGGCAGGGGCTAACTATGGCTACACCTTC; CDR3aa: CASSLAAGANYGYTF
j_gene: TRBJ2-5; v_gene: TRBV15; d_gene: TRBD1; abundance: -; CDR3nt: TGTGCCACTTCGCTAGACAGGGGAAGAGAGACCCAGTACTTC; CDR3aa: CATSLDRGRETQYF
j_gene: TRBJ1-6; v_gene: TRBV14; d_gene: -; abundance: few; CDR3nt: TGTGCCAGCAGTCACAGGACTTCACCCCTCCACTTT; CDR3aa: CASSHRTSPLHF
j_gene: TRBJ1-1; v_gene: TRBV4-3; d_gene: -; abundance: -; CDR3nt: TGCGCCAGCAGCCAAGAATACATGAACACTGAAGCTTTCTTT; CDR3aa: CASSQEYMNTEAFF
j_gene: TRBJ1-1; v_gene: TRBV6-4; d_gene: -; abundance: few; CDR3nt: TGTGCCAGCAGTGACTCGAGTAGGGGGACTGAAGCTTTCTTT; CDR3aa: CASSDSSRGTEAFF
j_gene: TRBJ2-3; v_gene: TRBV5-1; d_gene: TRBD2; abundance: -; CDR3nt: TGCGCCAGCAGCCCAGCCTCCGGGACTAGCGGGACAGATACGCAGTATTTT; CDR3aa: CASSPASGTSGTDTQYF
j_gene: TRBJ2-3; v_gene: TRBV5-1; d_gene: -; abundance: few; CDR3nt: TGCGCCAGCAGCTTTACGGGGAGCACAGATACGCAGTATTTT; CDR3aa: CASSFTGSTDTQYF